Given below is one T cell receptor (beta chain) in context. These data are taken from a study of T cell changes during pregnancy in multiple sclerosis. Some clones are missing from TCRdb's copy, which holds only in-frame ones; the method was immunoSEQ multiplex PCR. Here the sample spans around 35,000 clones, roughly 88% being singletons. CDR1 and CDR2 from the germline V gene are SGHTA and FQGTGA. The CDR3 has 13 amino acids. Trimming at V came to 6 bases and at J to 3 bases, leaving 4 bases not matched to a gene. The sample consisted of CD8+ T cells from peripheral blood mononuclear cells, taken after pregnancy. The rearrangement links TRBV7-3 to TRBJ2-7; 8 nucleotides agree with TRBD1. The origin of this receptor is a female donor with multiple sclerosis, enrolled in a pregnancy study. CDR3 loop: CASRGQGDYEQYF. The CDR3 coding sequence is TGTGCCAGCAGAGGACAGGGCGACTACGAGCAGTACTTC.